The source of this TCR beta chain is a study of graft-versus-host responses after intestinal transplantation. General study results and limits: Recipient marrow contained GvH clones, some of which appeared first in ileum or blood.

For this clone: Its antigen is unknown.

Some clones are missing from TCRdb's copy, which holds only in-frame ones; the method was immunoSEQ multiplex PCR. The sample has 62,000 or so clones; approximately 91% are singletons. The receptor was derived from a human donor who was the organ donor for an intestinal transplant. The source material was unstimulated CD8+ T cells sorted from spleen or lymph node cells, sampled before transplant.

CDR3 amino acids: CASSLAGRYTGELFF. The CDR3 DNA sequence: TGTGCCAGCAGTTTGGCAGGGAGGTATACCGGGGAGCTGTTTTTT. The chain has TRBV27 and TRBJ2-2, with a possible D match to TRBD2 (6 bases). Trimming removed 3 bases at V and 5 bases at J, with 13 bases between. The germline V gene has CDR1 MNHEY and CDR2 SMNVEV (reference sequence). The CDR3 contains 15 residues.